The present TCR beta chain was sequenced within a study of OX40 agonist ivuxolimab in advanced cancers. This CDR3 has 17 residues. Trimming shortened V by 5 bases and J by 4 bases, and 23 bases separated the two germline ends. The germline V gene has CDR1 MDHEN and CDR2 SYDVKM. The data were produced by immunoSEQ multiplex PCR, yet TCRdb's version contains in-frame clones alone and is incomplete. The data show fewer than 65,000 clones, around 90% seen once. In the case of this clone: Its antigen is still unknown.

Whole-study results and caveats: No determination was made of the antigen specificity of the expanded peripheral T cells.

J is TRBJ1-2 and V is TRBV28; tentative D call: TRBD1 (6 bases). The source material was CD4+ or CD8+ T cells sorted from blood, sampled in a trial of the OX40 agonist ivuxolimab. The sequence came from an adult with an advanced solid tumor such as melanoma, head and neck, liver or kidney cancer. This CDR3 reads CASSPAAQGQAGYGYTF. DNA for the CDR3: TGTGCCAGCAGTCCCGCCGCCCAGGGACAAGCAGGCTATGGCTACACCTTC.